These T cell receptor beta chains were read from a single sample in a study of T cell responses to AZD1222 COVID-19 vaccine. Assay used: immunoSEQ multiplex PCR; TCRdb lists only in-frame clones, some missing. The table includes nearly 110,000 clones, roughly 90% detected once. Sample: peripheral blood, taken on day 0 of AZD1222 vaccination. These TCRs come from an adult in good health. Each CDR3 is given without its conserved first and last residue. Clone sizes are given selectively: once, few, many, or a class where the clone is expanded.

>.|TRBJ1-1|TRBV12-3/TRBV12-4
ASTSRGATEAF
>.|TRBJ1-5|TRBV27
ASSFQGNQPQH
>.|TRBJ2-3|TRBV6-2/TRBV6-3
ASSPRLAGGPDTQY
>.|TRBJ2-7|TRBV6-2/TRBV6-3
ASSYSGLAGEQY
>.|TRBJ2-3|TRBV9
ASSVGAGVMGTDTQY
>once|TRBJ1-4|TRBV18
ASSDPNEKLF
>.|TRBJ2-7|TRBV6-6
ASSYSSLHEQY
>.|TRBJ1-1|TRBV20-1
SASMGTEAF
>.|TRBJ2-2|TRBV2
ASSERLWTGELF
>.|TRBJ1-1|TRBV28
ASPNNRNTEAF
>.|TRBJ2-2|TRBV11-3
ASSLGGRNTGELF
>.|TRBJ2-2|TRBV2
ASNPGLANTGELF
>.|TRBJ1-1|TRBV11-2
ASSLSEAF
>.|TRBJ1-5|TRBV7-8
ASSLTGWSRYQPQH
>.|TRBJ2-1|TRBV11-2
ASSRYGYEQF
>.|TRBJ1-6|TRBV11-2
ASSLEQNNSPLH
>once|TRBJ2-7|TRBV7-2
ASSLEGGPWTYEQY
>.|TRBJ1-2|TRBV28
ASSSDGTGLGYT
>.|TRBJ1-5|TRBV2
ASSEVNRNQPQH
>.|TRBJ1-1|TRBV10-3
AIRQMGQPNTEAF
>.|TRBJ2-2|TRBV10-2
ASSRGTNTGELF
>.|TRBJ2-1|TRBV5-8
ASSPVGQGAYNEQF
>.|TRBJ1-3|TRBV7-2
ASSVQGGSGNTIY
>.|TRBJ2-5|TRBV25-1
ASSDVGLARETQY